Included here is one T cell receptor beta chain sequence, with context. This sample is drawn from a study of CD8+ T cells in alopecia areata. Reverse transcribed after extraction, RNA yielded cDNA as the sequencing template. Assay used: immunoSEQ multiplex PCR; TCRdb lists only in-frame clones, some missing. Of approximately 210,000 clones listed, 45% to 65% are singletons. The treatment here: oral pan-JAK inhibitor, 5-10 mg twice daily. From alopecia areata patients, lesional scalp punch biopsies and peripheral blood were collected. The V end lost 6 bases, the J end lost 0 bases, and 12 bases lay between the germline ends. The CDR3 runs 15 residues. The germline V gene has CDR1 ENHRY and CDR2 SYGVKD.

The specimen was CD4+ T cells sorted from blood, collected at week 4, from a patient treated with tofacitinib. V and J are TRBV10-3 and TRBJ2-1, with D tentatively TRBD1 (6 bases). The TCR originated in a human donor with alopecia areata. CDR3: CAIRVGHLSYNEQFF. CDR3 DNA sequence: TGTGCCATCAGGGTGGGACACCTCTCCTACAATGAGCAGTTCTTC.